Shown below are 6 T cell receptor beta chains from a single sample sequenced in a study of T cells in localized non-small cell lung cancer (dated by TCRdb to 2019 to 2021). The library was obtained by the immunoSEQ multiplex PCR assay. Held by TCRdb, this immuneACCESS table contains in-frame sequences only and omits some clones. Under half of the omission traces to an unresolved V gene where checked; the cause of the rest is unknown. This sample gives over 30,000 clones in total; more than 80% of them show up just once. The ten largest account for around 6% of the sample. The starting material was peripheral blood mononuclear cells, obtained before any cancer treatment. The receptors here all came from a male donor older than 55 with stage II lung adenocarcinoma.

This clone appeared a single time. The CDR3 region has the DNA TGCGCCAGCAGTGAGCACACCGGGGAGCTGTTTTTT. It yields the protein CASSEHTGELFF. The V and J genes are TRBV10-1 and TRBJ2-2; D not resolved. V shed 2 bases and J shed 3 bases, with 1 base lying between them. This CDR3 has 12 amino acids. The germline V gene has CDR1 WNHNN and CDR2 SYGVQD (reference sequence).

V gene TRBV10-2 combines with J gene TRBJ1-1; 8 nucleotides line up with TRBD1. V gave up 7 bases and J gave up 0 bases; unmatched junction bases: 10. The CDR3 consists of 16 residues. From germline, CDR1 is WSHSY and CDR2 SAAADI. For the CDR3, the DNA is TGCGCCAGCAACCCGGGACAGGTGATCATGAACACTGAAGCTTTCTTT. The encoded protein is CASNPGQVIMNTEAFF.

This clone was seen a handful of times. The chain is built from TRBV4-1 and TRBJ2-7; tentative D call: TRBD2 (7 bases). Per germline, CDR1 MGHRA and CDR2 YSYEKL. V lost 4 bases and J lost 2, with 18 bases in between. This CDR3 spans 16 amino acids. CDR3: CASSRGGLVPTYEQYF. CDR3 bases: TGCGCCAGCAGCCGGGGGGGCCTAGTGCCCACCTACGAGCAGTACTTC.

A few counts support this clone. The V gene is TRBV19, the J gene TRBJ2-7; 7 positions agree with TRBD1. The germline V gene has CDR1 LNHDA and CDR2 SQIVND (reference sequence). V gave up 5 bases and J gave up 2 bases; unmatched junction bases: 6. The CDR3 is 14 residues long. CDR3 in DNA: TGTGCCAGTAGTCCCCCTGGACAGGCCTACGAGCAGTACTTC. Protein product: CASSPPGQAYEQYF.

V and J are TRBV14 and TRBJ1-5; possibly TRBD1 for D (6 bases). There are 18 residues in the CDR3. Trimming pared 3 bases from V and 0 bases from J, leaving 18 bases between. Germline V lookup: CDR1 SGHDN, CDR2 FVKESK. CDR3 nucleotide sequence: TGTGCCAGCAGCCAGGGGGGCGGCACCCACACTAGCAATCAGCCCCAGCATTTT. Its translation: CASSQGGGTHTSNQPQHF. Drawing the rest from reference TRBV14 and TRBJ1-5, the complete variable domain is EAGVTQFPSHSVIEKGQTVTLRCDPISGHDNLYWYRRVMGKEIKFLLHFVKESKQDESGMPNNRFLAERTGGTYSTLKVQPAELEDSGVYFCASSQGGGTHTSNQPQHFGDGTRLSIL.

The J gene is TRBJ2-3, the V gene TRBV28, with D maybe TRBD2 (6 bases). Germline V gene data show CDR1 as MDHEN and CDR2 as SYDVKM. V gave up 5 bases and J gave up 0 bases, with 18 bases separating them. This CDR3 spans 17 amino acids. CDR3 coding DNA: TGTGCCAGCAGTCCCATCGGAGGGGTTTATAGCACAGATACGCAGTATTTT. The encoded protein is CASSPIGGVYSTDTQYF.